Following are 22 T cell receptor beta chains from one sample sequenced in a study of CD8+ T cells in alopecia areata. TCR sequencing used cDNA made by reverse transcription of extracted RNA. The method was immunoSEQ multiplex PCR; TCRdb's version includes in-frame clones alone and lacks a portion of them. The sample contains roughly 130,000 clones, around 60% of which appear only once. The starting material was CD4+ T cells sorted from blood, obtained at week 0. Receptor source: a human donor with alopecia areata.

The V and J genes are TRBV5-1 and TRBJ1-2, with a possible D match to TRBD1 (5 bases). The V end lost 4 bases, the J end lost 5 bases, and 21 bases lay between the germline ends. Looked up from germline, CDR1 is SGHRS and CDR2 is YFSETQ. CDR3 length equals 16 residues. The DNA for the CDR3 is TGCGCCAGCAGCCAGCAGGGTGAGAAAGTCCTTTATGGCTACACCTTC. This gives the protein CASSQQGEKVLYGYTF.

V and J are TRBV27 and TRBJ2-7; D is unclear. This CDR3 spans 14 amino acids. The V gene lost 5 bases and the J gene lost 3 bases, with 14 bases spanning the gap. The germline CDR1 and CDR2 sequences are MNHEY and SMNVEV (reference sequence). This chain's CDR3 is CASSTPGSIYEQYF. CDR3 nucleotide sequence: TGTGCCAGCAGTACTCCCGGGTCCATCTACGAGCAGTACTTC.

The chain combines TRBV7-9 with TRBJ2-3, with D unresolved. This CDR3 region has 12 residues. The germline CDR1 and CDR2 sequences are SEHNR and FQNEAQ (reference sequence). The V and J ends lost 1 base and 7 bases respectively, with 6 bases between them. This chain's CDR3 is CASSLGANTQYF. Written as DNA, the CDR3 is TGTGCCAGCAGCTTAGGGGCGAATACGCAGTATTTT. The variable domain in full, completed from reference TRBV7-9 and TRBJ2-3, reads DTGVSQNPRHKITKRGQNVTFRCDPISEHNRLYWYRQTLGQGPEFLTYFQNEAQLEKSRLLSDRFSAERPKGSFSTLEIQRTEQGDSAMYLCASSLGANTQYFGPGTRLTVL.

V is TRBV5-6 and J is TRBJ2-7; the D gene is possibly TRBD1 (5 bases). The CDR3 loop spans 14 amino acids. CDR1 and CDR2 (germline): SGHDT, YYEEEE. The germline V and J ends were trimmed by 0 bases and 1 base, with 8 bases remaining between them. The CDR3, as DNA: TGTGCCAGCAGCTTGGTCAGGGATTCCTACGAGCAGTACTTC. This encodes CASSLVRDSYEQYF.

This clone was picked up a small number of times. V is TRBV7-9 and J is TRBJ2-5; TRBD1 might be the D (6 bases). The CDR3 runs 13 residues. The germline V and J ends were trimmed by 9 bases and 5 bases, with 16 bases remaining between them. CDR1 and CDR2 from the germline V gene are SEHNR and FQNEAQ (reference sequence). The CDR3 bases are TGTGCCAGTGGCCAGGGGCTAGCCGAGACCCAGTACTTC. It encodes CASGQGLAETQYF.

This clone ranks as medium-sized (0.01 to 0.1%). The chain recombines TRBV5-1 with TRBJ2-7; 10 bases line up with TRBD1. This CDR3 has 14 amino acids. Germline V gene sequence: CDR1 SGHRS, CDR2 YFSETQ. Unmatched junction bases numbered 4, after V lost 4 bases and J lost 3 bases. CDR3 loop: CASSPRTGGYEQYF. The CDR3 bases are TGCGCCAGCAGCCCTCGGACAGGGGGCTACGAGCAGTACTTC.

The CDR3 DNA reads as TGCGCCAGCAGCCAAGCATTAGGGGGGGCTTCTGGTTACGAGCAGTACTTC. Amino acids: CASSQALGGASGYEQYF. V gene TRBV4-3 combines with J gene TRBJ2-7; tentative D call: TRBD2 (7 bases). The germline V gene has CDR1 LGHNA and CDR2 YSLEER. V was shortened by 1 base and J by 4 bases, with 20 bases between the two germline ends. This CDR3 region has 17 residues.

V and J are TRBV7-3 and TRBJ2-3; TRBD2 matches at 8 bases. Per the germline V gene, CDR1 is SGHTA and CDR2 is FQGTGA. This CDR3 is 15 amino acids long. Trimming took 5 bases from V and 5 from J; bases not matched to a gene: 9. In DNA, the CDR3 is TGTGCCAGCAGCCAAGATCGGGAGGGCCAAGATACGCAGTATTTT. Amino acids: CASSQDREGQDTQYF.

This clone turned up a few times. The rearrangement links TRBV27 to TRBJ2-3, with D perhaps TRBD2 (6 bases). V lost 4 bases, J lost 1 base, and 12 bases lay in between. Germline lookup yields CDR1 MNHEY and CDR2 SMNVEV (reference sequence). CDR3 length: 15 amino acids. In DNA, the CDR3 is TGTGCCAGCAGTTCAGGACTACCCCGCACAGATACGCAGTATTTT. As protein: CASSSGLPRTDTQYF.

V is TRBV29-1 and J is TRBJ2-1; the D gene is possibly TRBD1 (5 bases). CDR3 length: 14 amino acids. Trimming shortened V by 4 bases and J by 0 bases, and 10 bases separated the two germline ends. Germline V CDR1 and CDR2: SQVTM, ANQGSEA. The CDR3 coding sequence is TGCAGCGTTGGGGGCGCTAGCTCCTACAATGAGCAGTTCTTC. Protein product: CSVGGASSYNEQFF.

The sample holds a few counts of this clone. CDR3 DNA sequence: TGTGCCAGCAGCGGGGGGGCTAGCGGGAGTCGGGAGCAGTTCTTC. It translates to CASSGGASGSREQFF. This chain uses TRBV28 with TRBJ2-1; 10 bases line up with TRBD2. Germline V gene data show CDR1 as MDHEN and CDR2 as SYDVKM. The CDR3 sequence is 15 residues long. The V segment lost 6 bases and the J segment 10 bases; nucleotides outside the gene matches: 12. Full variable domain (missing parts from reference TRBV28 and TRBJ2-1): DVKVTQSSRYLVKRTGEKVFLECVQDMDHENMFWYRQDPGLGLRLIYFSYDVKMKEKGDIPEGYSVSREKKERFSLILESASTNQTSMYLCASSGGASGSREQFFGPGTRLTVL.

V is TRBV6-6 and J is TRBJ2-3; tentatively, D is TRBD2 (6 bases). CDR1 is MNHNY and CDR2 is SVGAGI in the germline V gene (reference sequence). The CDR3 has 14 residues. V was shortened by 5 bases and J by 6 bases, with 15 bases between the two germline ends. CDR3 loop: CASSPGEGGDTQYF. DNA of the CDR3: TGTGCCAGCAGTCCCGGCGAAGGAGGGGATACGCAGTATTTT.

The chain links TRBV19 to TRBJ2-2, with 9 bases matching TRBD1. The J segment lost 3 bases and the V segment lost 6 bases, leaving 5 bases of the junction unmatched. Germline loops: CDR1 LNHDA, CDR2 SQIVND (reference sequence). This CDR3 comprises 15 residues. DNA for the CDR3: TGTGCCAGTAGCCTGAGACAGGGGGACACCGGGGAGCTGTTTTTT. It is translated as CASSLRQGDTGELFF.

A word on this clone: At one end, the junction sequence differs from germline, possibly due to a read error. The J gene is TRBJ1-5, the V gene TRBV5-1; no reliable D call. Germline-derived CDR1 and CDR2 are SGHRS and YFSETQ. The CDR3 consists of 14 residues. The CDR3 sequence: CASSDGSSNRPQHF. Written as DNA, the CDR3 is TGCGCCAGCAGCGACGGGTCAAGCAATCGGCCCCAGCATTTT.

The chain recombines TRBV10-3 with TRBJ2-1; the D gene is possibly TRBD2 (5 bases). Trimming stripped 8 bases from V and 8 bases from J, with 10 bases between. Germline assignment: CDR1 ENHRY and CDR2 SYGVKD. This CDR3 spans 11 amino acids. Here the CDR3 reads CAIGLRDEQFF. CDR3 DNA: TGTGCCATCGGACTTCGGGATGAGCAGTTCTTC.

A few counts support this clone. This sequence joins TRBV7-9 and TRBJ2-2; weak D call: TRBD1 (5 bases). Germline CDR1 is SEHNR and CDR2 is FQNEAQ (reference sequence). With 2 bases removed from V and 0 bases from J, the gap between germline ends came to 13 bases. The CDR3 extends over 17 amino acids. The CDR3 DNA reads TGTGCCAGCAGCTTAACGTCAGGACACGCGAACACCGGGGAGCTGTTTTTT. Protein sequence: CASSLTSGHANTGELFF.

CDR3 amino acids: CASAQGPEAFF. The DNA of the CDR3 is TGTGCTAGTGCTCAGGGGCCTGAAGCTTTCTTT. The chain combines TRBV12-5 with TRBJ1-1, with a tentative D call TRBD1 (6 bases). Trimming took off 7 bases at V and 6 bases at J, with 9 bases between the two ends. The CDR3 has 11 amino acids. Germline V gene lookup returns CDR1 LGHNT and CDR2 FRNRAP. Drawing the rest from reference TRBV12-5 and TRBJ1-1, the complete variable domain is DARVTQTPRHKVTEMGQEVTMRCQPILGHNTVFWYRQTMMQGLELLAYFRNRAPLDDSGMPKDRFSAEMPDATLATLKIQPSEPRDSAVYFCASAQGPEAFFGQGTRLTVV.

The CDR3 is CASSYSLSYEQYF. The DNA of the CDR3 is TGTGCCAGCAGTTACTCGCTTAGCTACGAGCAGTACTTC. The chain uses TRBV6-5 and TRBJ2-7, with D unclear. V lost 0 bases, J lost 3 bases, and 6 bases lay in between. CDR1 is MNHEY and CDR2 is SVGAGI in the germline V gene. The CDR3 runs to 13 residues.

The chain's CDR3 is CASSTSRWPYSNQPQHF. CDR3 sequence (DNA): TGTGCCAGCAGCACATCCCGGTGGCCTTATAGCAATCAGCCCCAGCATTTT. The V call is TRBV5-6, the J call TRBJ1-5; D ambiguous. CDR3 length equals 17 residues. Deletions cut 4 bases from V and 0 bases from J, with 17 bases between. Per the germline V gene, CDR1 is SGHDT and CDR2 is YYEEEE.

With respect to this clone: The junction differs from germline at one of its ends, possibly a read error. The chain joins TRBV6-1 to TRBJ2-5; D remains unclear. Germline CDR1 MNHNS, CDR2 SASEGT. This CDR3 spans 14 amino acids. The CDR3 DNA reads TGTGCCAGCAGGGGGTGGCTGGATCAAGGGACCCAGTACTTC. Protein sequence: CASRGWLDQGTQYF.

The CDR3 DNA sequence: TGTGCCAGCAGTTACTCTGGTCTTCCTAATGAAAAACTGTTTTTT. Amino acid sequence: CASSYSGLPNEKLFF. V and J are TRBV6-6 and TRBJ1-4; D call uncertain. The CDR3 spans 15 residues. V was trimmed by 0 bases and J by 3 bases, leaving 8 bases between them. Germline V CDR1 and CDR2: MNHNY, SVGAGI (reference sequence).

This chain uses TRBV7-8 with TRBJ1-1; 11 bases are shared with TRBD1. The length of the CDR3 is 14 residues. Looked up from germline, CDR1 is SGHVS and CDR2 is FQNEAQ. V lost 6 bases to trimming and J lost 4 bases; unmatched junction nucleotides: 4. CDR3 loop: CASSRDRGATEAFF. CDR3 nucleotide sequence: TGTGCCAGCAGTCGGGACAGGGGGGCCACTGAAGCTTTCTTT.